This TCR beta chain emerged from a study of cytomegalovirus exposure and HLA in healthy donors. Study context: Sequencing of roughly 180 million T cells in an earlier analysis found more than 100 million unique TCR beta sequences. The study's findings and limits: Researchers counted around 160 TCR beta chains as cytomegalovirus-associated.

PCR primers comprised 60 Vbeta and 13 Jbeta primers. Sequenced by immunoSEQ multiplex PCR; TCRdb stores in-frame clones only, minus some. The top ten clones hold 2% to 3% of a sample with about 110,000 clones, 60% to 80% of them seen once. In regard to this clone: Its specificity is not known.

The CDR3 spans 12 residues. CDR1 and CDR2 (germline): LGHNA, YNFKEQ. The junction had 5 bases not matched to a gene; V was cut back by 7 bases and J by 12 bases. This clonotype originated in a young man in good health and CMV-seronegative. The sequencing sample was made of PBMCs. The rearrangement links TRBV4-2 to TRBJ2-1, with 11 positions matching TRBD2. The CDR3 reads CASNIAGGPQFF. CDR3 DNA: TGTGCCAGCAACATAGCGGGGGGGCCGCAGTTCTTC.